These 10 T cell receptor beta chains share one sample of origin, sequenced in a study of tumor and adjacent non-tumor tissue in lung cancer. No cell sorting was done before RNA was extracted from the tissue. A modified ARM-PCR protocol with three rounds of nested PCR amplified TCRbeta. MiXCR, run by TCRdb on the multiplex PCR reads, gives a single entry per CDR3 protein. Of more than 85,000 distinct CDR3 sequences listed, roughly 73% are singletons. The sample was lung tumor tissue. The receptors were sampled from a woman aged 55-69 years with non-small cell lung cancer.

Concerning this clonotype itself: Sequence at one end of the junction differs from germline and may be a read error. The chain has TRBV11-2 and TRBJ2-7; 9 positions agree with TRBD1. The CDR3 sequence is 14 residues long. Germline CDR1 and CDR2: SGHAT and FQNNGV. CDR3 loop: CAISYQDRGYVQYF. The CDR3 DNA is TGTGCCATCAGCTACCAGGACAGGGGCTACGTGCAGTACTTC.

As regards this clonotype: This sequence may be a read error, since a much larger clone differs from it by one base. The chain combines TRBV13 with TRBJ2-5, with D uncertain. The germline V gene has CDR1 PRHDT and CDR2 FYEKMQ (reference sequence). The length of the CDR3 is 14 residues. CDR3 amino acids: CTSSPRTVAETQYF. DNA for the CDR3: TGTACCAGCAGCCCCAGAACAGTTGCAGAGACCCAGTACTTC.

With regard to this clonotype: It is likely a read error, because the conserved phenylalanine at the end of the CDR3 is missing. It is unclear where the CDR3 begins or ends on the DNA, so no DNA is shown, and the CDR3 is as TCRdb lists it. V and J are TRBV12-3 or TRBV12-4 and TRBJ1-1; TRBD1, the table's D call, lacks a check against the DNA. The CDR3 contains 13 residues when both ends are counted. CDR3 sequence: CASNFSRQIEAFY.

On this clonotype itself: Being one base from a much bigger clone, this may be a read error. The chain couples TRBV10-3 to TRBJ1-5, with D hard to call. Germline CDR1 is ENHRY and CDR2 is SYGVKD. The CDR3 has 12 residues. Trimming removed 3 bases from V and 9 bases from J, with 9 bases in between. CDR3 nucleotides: TGTGCCATCAGTGACTCACATCGGCCCCAGCATTTT. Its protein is CAISDSHRPQHF.

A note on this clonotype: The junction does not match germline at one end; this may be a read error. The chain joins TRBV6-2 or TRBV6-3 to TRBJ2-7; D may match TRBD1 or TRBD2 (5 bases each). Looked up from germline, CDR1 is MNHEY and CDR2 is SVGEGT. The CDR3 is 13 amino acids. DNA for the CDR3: TGTGCAAGCAGCCTGGGACGTGGCTACGAGCAGTACTTC. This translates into CASSLGRGYEQYF.

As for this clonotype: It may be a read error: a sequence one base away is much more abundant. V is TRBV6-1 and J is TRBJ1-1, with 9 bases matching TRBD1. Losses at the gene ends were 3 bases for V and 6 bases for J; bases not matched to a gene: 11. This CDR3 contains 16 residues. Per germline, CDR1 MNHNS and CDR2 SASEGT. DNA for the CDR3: TGTGCCAGCAGTGAGCGTTTTACAGGGGGCTCCCCTGAAGCTTTCTTT. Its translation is CASSERFTGGSPEAFF.

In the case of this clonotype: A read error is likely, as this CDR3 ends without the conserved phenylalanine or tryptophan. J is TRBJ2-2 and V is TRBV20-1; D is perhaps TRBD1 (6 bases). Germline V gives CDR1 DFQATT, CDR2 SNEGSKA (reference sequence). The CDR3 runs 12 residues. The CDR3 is CRANGQTEELFC. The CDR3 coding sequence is TGCAGAGCTAATGGACAGACCGAGGAGCTGTTTTGT.

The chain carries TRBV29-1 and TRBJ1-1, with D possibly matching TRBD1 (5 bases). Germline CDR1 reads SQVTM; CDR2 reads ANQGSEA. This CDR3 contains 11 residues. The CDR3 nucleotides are TGCGGGGGTTGGAAGGGGACTGAAGCTTTCTTT. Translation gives CGGWKGTEAFF.

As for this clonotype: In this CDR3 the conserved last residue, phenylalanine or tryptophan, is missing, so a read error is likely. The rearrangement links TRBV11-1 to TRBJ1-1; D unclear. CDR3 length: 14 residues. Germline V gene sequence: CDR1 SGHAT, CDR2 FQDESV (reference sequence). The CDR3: CASSLGRGNTVAFL. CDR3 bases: TGTGCCAGCAGCTTAGGACGGGGTAACACTGTAGCTTTCTTG.

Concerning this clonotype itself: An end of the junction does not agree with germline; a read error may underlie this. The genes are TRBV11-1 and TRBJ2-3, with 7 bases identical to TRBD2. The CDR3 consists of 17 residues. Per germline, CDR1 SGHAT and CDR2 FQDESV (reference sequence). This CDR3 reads CASSSYGLGATTDTQYF. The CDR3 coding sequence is TGTGCCAGTAGCTCTTACGGACTAGGGGCTACCACAGATACGCAGTATTTT.